A single sample is the source of the 10 T cell receptor beta chains below, sequenced in a study of cytomegalovirus exposure and HLA in healthy donors. The PCR employed 60 Vbeta primers together with 13 Jbeta primers. TCRdb's table, derived via immunoSEQ multiplex PCR, lists solely in-frame clones and lacks some. The specimen's table records over 200,000 clones. The specimen sequenced was PBMCs. The receptors shown here come from a woman in her twenties or thirties in good health and CMV-seropositive.

The chain employs TRBV5-1 and TRBJ2-7; TRBD2 is a possible D gene (6 bases). Germline CDR1 is SGHRS and CDR2 is YFSETQ. V lost 4 bases and J 5 bases, leaving 19 bases between the germline ends. The CDR3 has 15 amino acids. CDR3 nucleotide sequence: TGCGCCAGCAGCCTCAATCCGGGGGTCTCTGACGAGCAGTACTTC. It translates to CASSLNPGVSDEQYF.

The chain carries TRBV20-1 and TRBJ2-7; 7 bases fit TRBD1. Looked up from germline, CDR1 is DFQATT and CDR2 is SNEGSKA (reference sequence). The trim removed 3 bases at V and 7 bases at J, leaving 3 bases unmatched. This CDR3 spans 11 amino acids. The chain's CDR3 is CSASQGEEQYF. CDR3 nucleotides: TGCAGTGCTAGTCAGGGGGAAGAGCAGTACTTC.

The chain joins TRBV10-3 to TRBJ2-7; 9 nucleotides match TRBD1. Germline V gene data show CDR1 as ENHRY and CDR2 as SYGVKD. The V and J ends lost 10 bases and 4 bases, in that order; junction bases with no gene match: 17. CDR3 length: 16 residues. The CDR3 reads CATGLGGTGYSYEQYF. The DNA of the CDR3 is TGTGCCACCGGCCTAGGGGGGACAGGGTACTCTTACGAGCAGTACTTC.

V usage is TRBV7-2 and J usage is TRBJ2-5; 8 bases align to TRBD1. CDR1 and CDR2 from the germline V gene are SGHTA and FQGNSA. Germline trimming cut 5 bases from V and 5 bases from J; bases unmatched to any gene: 10. The CDR3 sequence is 15 residues long. The CDR3 here is CASSPWQGASETQYF. In nucleotides, the CDR3 is TGTGCCAGCAGCCCCTGGCAGGGGGCTAGCGAGACCCAGTACTTC.

The rearrangement joins TRBV15 to TRBJ1-4; 9 nucleotides line up with TRBD1. CDR1 is LNHNV, CDR2 YYDKDF, per germline (reference sequence). The CDR3 has 17 amino acids. V was clipped by 3 bases and J by 5 bases; unmatched bases: 10. DNA of the CDR3: TGTGCCACCAGCAGCAACCCTCCCGGGACAGGGAATGAAAAACTGTTTTTT. Translated, it gives CATSSNPPGTGNEKLFF.

The CDR3 nucleotides read TGCGCCAGCAGCCGCGGGCAGCAACAAGAGACCCAGTACTTC. Residues: CASSRGQQQETQYF. J is TRBJ2-5 and V is TRBV5-1, with D perhaps TRBD2 (5 bases). The V gene's germline CDR1 is SGHRS and CDR2 YFSETQ. Trimming cost V 4 bases and J 2 bases, with 12 bases left between them. This CDR3 has 14 amino acids.

J is TRBJ2-5 and V is TRBV9, with D uncertain. Germline V gene lookup returns CDR1 SGDLS and CDR2 YYNGEE. The CDR3 sequence is 15 residues long. Trimming pared 0 bases from V and 5 bases from J, leaving 14 bases between. CDR3: CASSVGGSLVETQYF. The CDR3 nucleotides read TGTGCCAGCAGCGTAGGTGGCTCCCTGGTGGAGACCCAGTACTTC. Based on the CDR3 plus reference TRBV9 and TRBJ2-5, the full variable domain is DSGVTQTPKHLITATGQRVTLRCSPRSGDLSVYWYQQSLDQGLQFLIQYYNGEERAKGNILERFSAQQFPDLHSELNLSSLELGDSALYFCASSVGGSLVETQYFGPGTRLLVL.

The chain links TRBV30 to TRBJ2-3; 9 nucleotides agree with TRBD2. V was pared by 3 bases and J by 15 bases, with 10 bases of the junction left unmatched. The CDR3 is 12 residues long. Germline CDR1 and CDR2: GTSNPN and SVGIG (reference sequence). The CDR3: CAWRVRGLAPYF. CDR3 nucleotide sequence: TGTGCCTGGAGAGTTCGGGGACTAGCACCATATTTT.

This chain connects TRBV27 to TRBJ1-2, with a tentative D call TRBD1 (5 bases). The CDR3 is 12 amino acids. CDR1 is MNHEY, CDR2 SMNVEV, per germline (reference sequence). Trimming took 3 bases from V and 6 from J, leaving 8 bases between them. This chain's CDR3 is CASSFQGHGYTF. CDR3 DNA sequence: TGTGCCAGCAGTTTCCAGGGCCATGGCTACACCTTC.

The CDR3 sequence: CASSLVPGGYTEAFF. CDR3 sequence (DNA): TGTGCCAGCAGCTTGGTACCAGGGGGATATACTGAAGCTTTCTTT. J is TRBJ1-1 and V is TRBV5-4; 7 nucleotides line up with TRBD1. The CDR3 totals 15 residues. Germline V CDR1 and CDR2: SGHNT, YYREEE (reference sequence). The V segment lost 0 bases and the J segment 5 bases; nucleotides outside the gene matches: 7.